The clone carrying this TCR beta chain was observed a single time. Its antigen is not identified. This sample is part of a study of vaccination and CD4 T cells after COVID-19. Turning to the study itself: Post-vaccine specimens were obtained a median 72 days after dose two (range 14 to 241).

Sample treatment: roughly 10-day PBMC culture with coronavirus spike peptide pools or control peptides (ViraFEST assay). The CDR3 is 16 amino acids. CDR1 is SGHNT and CDR2 is YENEEA in the germline V gene. Trimming at V came to 5 bases and at J to 4 bases, leaving 5 bases not matched to a gene. Sequencing of cultured CD4+ T cell DNA used the Oncomine TCR Beta short-read assay. Genomic DNA was extracted from cultured CD4+ T cells. Each CDR3 protein gets one entry after TCRdb re-called the PCR reads with MiXCR. The sample comprises about 19,000 distinct CDR3 sequences, more than 50% of which are singletons, and under 20% rests with the top ten.

Material: CD4+ T cells from blood, cultured in vitro, obtained before SARS-CoV-2 vaccination. The chain joins TRBV11-3 to TRBJ2-3, with 14 bases matching TRBD2. The TCR sequence derives from a human donor who had recovered from COVID-19. The CDR3 spells CASSPGTSGGSDTQYF. The CDR3 DNA follows: TGTGCCAGCAGCCCCGGGACTAGCGGGGGCTCAGATACGCAGTATTTT.